The 14 T cell receptor beta chains reported below all come from one sample, sequenced in a study of T cells in Graves' hyperthyroidism and ophthalmopathy. Using RNA transcripts as the source, TCR beta CDR3 regions were amplified. Researchers ran a first-round RT-PCR on the TCR CDR3 using the HTBI primer set. TCRdb used MiXCR to reprocess the multiplex PCR reads, holding one entry per CDR3 protein. The sample includes under 350,000 distinct CDR3 sequences, about an eighth seen only once; the top ten take about 8%. Sequences were obtained from blood. The receptors come from a woman aged 25 to 39 with Graves' hyperthyroidism that later progressed to Graves' ophthalmopathy.

On this clonotype: At one end, the junction sequence differs from germline, possibly due to a read error. The chain recombines TRBV14 with TRBJ2-7; D may be TRBD1 (5 bases). This CDR3 has 14 residues. Looked up from germline, CDR1 is SGHDN and CDR2 is FVKESK. CDR3 bases: TGTGCCAGCAGCCAAGAGGGCTGGGGCTACGAGCGGTACTTC. As protein: CASSQEGWGYERYF. The full variable domain, rest sourced from reference TRBV14 and TRBJ2-7, is EAGVTQFPSHSVIEKGQTVTLRCDPISGHDNLYWYRRVMGKEIKFLLHFVKESKQDESGMPNNRFLAERTGGTYSTLKVQPAELEDSGVYFCASSQEGWGYERYFGPGTRLTVT.

This clonotype was found many times. V is TRBV6-2 or TRBV6-3 and J is TRBJ1-5, with D perhaps matching TRBD1 (5 bases). Germline values: CDR1 MNHEY, CDR2 SVGEGT. Trimming stripped 6 bases from V and 3 bases from J, with 21 bases between. The length of the CDR3 is 17 residues. This chain's CDR3 is CASSPFRAQLFNQPQHF. The CDR3 nucleotides read TGTGCCAGCAGCCCATTCAGGGCCCAACTTTTCAATCAGCCCCAGCATTTT.

Written as DNA, the CDR3 is TGTGCCAGCGGCTCAGATACGCAGTATTTT. Translating it yields CASGSDTQYF. The chain carries TRBV28 and TRBJ2-3; D is unresolved. Germline V lookup: CDR1 MDHEN, CDR2 SYDVKM. This CDR3 spans 10 amino acids. The germline V and J ends were trimmed by 8 bases and 4 bases, with 4 bases remaining between them.

This clonotype was seen repeatedly, ten times or more. This chain links TRBV7-2 with TRBJ2-2, with D unresolved. V gave up 2 bases and J gave up 1 base, with 8 bases separating them. Germline CDR1 SGHTA, CDR2 FQGNSA. The CDR3 consists of 15 residues. CDR3 coding DNA: TGTGCCAGCAGCTTACGCATAGGGAACACCGGGGAGCTGTTTTTT. Encoded protein: CASSLRIGNTGELFF.

The rearrangement uses TRBV7-6 and TRBJ2-3; D is perhaps TRBD2 (5 bases). V lost 2 bases and J lost 6, with 21 bases in between. The CDR3 extends over 17 amino acids. Germline loops: CDR1 SGHVS, CDR2 FNYEAQ. The CDR3 loop reads CASSLNVLAPPSDTQYF. The CDR3 region has the DNA TGTGCCAGCAGCTTAAATGTCCTAGCCCCCCCATCCGATACGCAGTATTTT.

This clonotype was detected ten times or more. This chain uses TRBV29-1 with TRBJ2-7; 8 nucleotides agree with TRBD2. Trimming at V came to 6 bases and at J to 0 bases, leaving 10 bases not matched to a gene. The CDR3 is 15 amino acids. The germline V gene encodes CDR1 SQVTM and CDR2 ANQGSEA. CDR3 sequence (DNA): TGCAGCGTCGGGGGGGCGCGGGGGCCCTCCTACGAGCAGTACTTC. It codes for CSVGGARGPSYEQYF.

The chain's CDR3 is CASSIRDLKNSPLHF. CDR3 bases: TGTGCCAGCAGCATACGGGACCTTAAGAATTCACCCCTCCACTTT. The gene calls are TRBV5-6 and TRBJ1-6; TRBD1 might be the D (5 bases). Trimming pared 4 bases from V and 7 bases from J, leaving 15 bases between. Germline lookup yields CDR1 SGHDT and CDR2 YYEEEE. The CDR3 loop spans 15 amino acids.

The sample holds many counts of this clonotype. The chain employs TRBV6-2 or TRBV6-3 and TRBJ1-2, with a tentative D call TRBD1 (5 bases). The CDR3 loop spans 15 amino acids. Germline-derived CDR1 and CDR2 are MNHEY and SVGEGT. Trimming removed 0 bases at V and 6 bases at J, with 14 bases between. The CDR3 nucleotides read TGTGCCAGCAGTTACTCGATGGGCAGGGTGGATGGCTACACCTTC. Translated: CASSYSMGRVDGYTF.

This chain joins TRBV6-1 and TRBJ2-6; 8 bases align to TRBD1. This CDR3 is 17 amino acids long. The germline gives CDR1 MNHNS, CDR2 SASEGT. V gave up 6 bases and J gave up 4 bases; unmatched junction bases: 11. CDR3 DNA: TGTGCCAGCAGCGCGGCAGGGGGCGCGCGAGGGGCCAACGTCCTGACTTTC. Protein product: CASSAAGGARGANVLTF.

This clonotype was detected only a few times. This sequence joins TRBV27 and TRBJ2-1, with D perhaps TRBD1 (5 bases). The CDR3 consists of 15 residues. The V end was cut by 2 bases, the J end by 8 bases, with 16 bases between. Germline lookup yields CDR1 MNHEY and CDR2 SMNVEV (reference sequence). CDR3 protein: CASSLGAGILYEQFF. The CDR3 DNA is TGTGCCAGCAGTTTAGGGGCAGGGATACTCTATGAGCAGTTCTTC.

This clonotype was counted many times. This rearrangement joins TRBV20-1 to TRBJ2-5; maybe TRBD1 (6 bases). Trimming took off 6 bases at V and 5 bases at J, with 19 bases between the two ends. The length of the CDR3 is 14 residues. Germline V gene data show CDR1 as DFQATT and CDR2 as SNEGSKA (reference sequence). CDR3 protein: CSALPQGWGETQYF. CDR3 sequence (DNA): TGCAGTGCCCTGCCCCAGGGGTGGGGGGAGACCCAGTACTTC.

This chain links TRBV19 with TRBJ1-2; D may be TRBD1 (5 bases). Germline-derived CDR1 and CDR2 are LNHDA and SQIVND (reference sequence). This CDR3 region has 16 residues. Trimming took off 3 bases at V and 8 bases at J, with 22 bases between the two ends. The CDR3 here is CASSIGFGAAPEGYTF. The DNA of the CDR3 is TGTGCCAGTAGTATCGGCTTTGGGGCAGCGCCAGAAGGCTACACCTTC.

This clonotype was detected ten times or more. This chain links TRBV29-1 with TRBJ2-1; 10 bases fit TRBD1. Germline assignment: CDR1 SQVTM and CDR2 ANQGSEA. V lost 7 bases to trimming and J lost 10 bases; unmatched junction nucleotides: 4. The CDR3 extends over 11 amino acids. The CDR3 loop reads CSGDRGTEQFF. The DNA of the CDR3 is TGCAGCGGGGACAGGGGTACCGAGCAGTTCTTC.

This clonotype has ten or more counts. J is TRBJ1-3 and V is TRBV5-1; possible D gene TRBD1, 5 bases. V was shortened by 2 bases and J by 4 bases, with 7 bases between the two germline ends. This CDR3 is 13 amino acids long. Germline V CDR1 and CDR2: SGHRS, YFSETQ. The CDR3 here is CASSFDSGNTIYF. As DNA, the CDR3 is TGCGCCAGCAGCTTCGACAGCGGAAACACCATATATTTT.